The TCR beta chain described here comes from a study of T cells in Graves' hyperthyroidism and ophthalmopathy. Findings and caveats of the study: Blood also contained most expanded thyroid clonotypes above 0.001. Ophthalmopathy and stable hyperthyroidism were told apart by a 13 V-J model.

TCR beta CDR3 regions were amplified from RNA. A first-round RT-PCR of the TCR CDR3 used the HTBI primer set. TCRdb reprocessed the multiplex PCR reads via MiXCR and lists one record per CDR3 protein. The top ten hold around 6.6% of the sample, which has a few hundred thousand distinct CDR3 sequences, 15% to 19% seen once. A word on this clonotype: The target antigen is unknown.

The sample consisted of blood. The clonotype originates from a woman aged 25 to 45 with Graves' hyperthyroidism.

In DNA form, the CDR3 reads TGTGCCACCAGTGATCGAGGACCCAGCACAGATACGCAGTATTTT. This sequence encodes CATSDRGPSTDTQYF. This chain uses TRBV24-1 with TRBJ2-3, with D hard to call. The V and J ends lost 3 bases and 0 bases respectively, with 9 bases between them. This CDR3 region has 15 residues. Germline assignment: CDR1 KGHDR and CDR2 SFDVKD.